Included here is one TCR beta chain sequence, with context. This clonotype occurred a few times. Its binding antigen is unknown. No base-level quality is on record; no much larger clone is a single base apart. This sample was taken from a study of post-analysis software for immune sequencing data (dated by TCRdb to 2014 to 2015). A note on the overall study: Recorded disease courses included relapsing-remitting, secondary progressive and progressive-relapsing multiple sclerosis, with some patients lacking subtype annotation. Patient repertoires were compared against 10 to 12 previously published healthy control repertoires from donors aged roughly 6 to 26 years. A subset of samples was prepared in parallel using single-end sample barcoding, then pooled and co-amplified after Illumina adapter ligation. Paper-wide results and their limitations: The multiple sclerosis patient group was slightly younger than the control group. When samples were clustered directly using the F measure, samples prepared in the same batch co-clustered strongly, which prompted a batch-effect correction. Patients showed significantly higher frequencies than controls for a handful of TRBV segments, among them TRBV5-6, TRBV5-1 and TRBV20-1. Multiple sclerosis patients had significantly lower normalized Chao1 diversity than controls, a result that suggests substantial peripheral T-cell clonal expansion.

Libraries were prepared through PCR. The sequencer was an Illumina HiSeq 2500. To reduce PCR and sequencing biases, unique molecular identifiers were built into the TCR beta cDNA libraries. About 0.5 million cDNA molecules were obtained for every 1 to 10 million input T cells, so each molecule roughly corresponded to one T cell. The patient libraries were prepared and sequenced using the same protocol as the earlier healthy control dataset. Within a given batch, samples were prepared together, multiplexed and sequenced on the same HiSeq lane. The source study handled its data this way. Raw barcoded reads were processed with MIGEC, discarding single-read molecular identifier groups before consensus assembly and CDR3 extraction. VDJtools was used for post-analysis of the clonotype tables, and diversity was normalized by down-sampling every dataset to the size of the smallest sample. To correct batch-related cross-sample contamination, repertoire overlap clustering matched CDR3 amino acid sequences but not nucleotide sequences. TCRdb redid the processing of the public reads, applying fastp at Q25 and MiXCR, and retained in-frame beta chains. Under each unique CDR3 protein, matching rows form one entry showing the most common genes and DNA. These V and J calls rely on TCRdb rather than the paper's analysis. The sample data list approximately 730,000 distinct CDR3 sequences, and roughly 29% of these were observed just once. 0.55% to 0.65% of the sample lies in the top ten.

The CDR3 goes from the cysteine to the phenylalanine over 11 residues. Here the CDR3 DNA is all that survives: 33 bases in frame from base 1. The CDR1 and CDR2 encoded by the germline V gene (reference sequence) are DFQATT and SNEGSKA. TCR beta repertoires were profiled from peripheral blood of roughly 13 young patients with multiple sclerosis to demonstrate the VDJtools post-analysis software. The multiple sclerosis patients were children and adolescents between about 6 and 16 years of age. This receptor was identified in a girl between 10 and 17 years old with multiple sclerosis. Sequencing was performed on blood. The rearrangement joined TRBV20-1 to TRBJ1-1; no D gene can be assigned with confidence. This receptor carries the CDR3 CNLHENTEAFF. The nucleotides read TGCAATCTTCACGAAAACACTGAAGCTTTCTTT.